Presented here are 17 T cell receptor beta chains from one specimen sequenced in a study of T cell responses to AZD1222 COVID-19 vaccine. The assay was immunoSEQ multiplex PCR, and TCRdb's table has in-frame clones only and misses some. The sample has 150,000 to 200,000 clones, 80% to 90% seen once. This specimen was peripheral blood, taken on day 0 of MenACWY control vaccination. These TCRs come from an adult in good health.

This clone was detected once. The chain uses TRBV28 and TRBJ2-7, with D possibly matching TRBD1 (5 bases). The CDR3 contains 14 residues. V lost 4 bases, J lost 5 bases, and 15 bases lay in between. CDR1 and CDR2 (germline): MDHEN, SYDVKM. CDR3 in amino acids: CASSSQGYTDEQYF. The CDR3 DNA sequence: TGTGCCAGCAGTTCCCAGGGATATACGGACGAGCAGTACTTC.

The chain couples TRBV29-1 to TRBJ2-1; TRBD1 agrees at 7 bases. CDR1 and CDR2 from the germline V gene are SQVTM and ANQGSEA. The CDR3 runs to 13 residues. J was trimmed by 3 bases and V by 7 bases; bases with no gene match: 6. The CDR3 reads CSAQGDSYNEQFF. For the CDR3, the DNA is TGCAGCGCCCAAGGGGACAGCTACAATGAGCAGTTCTTC.

The gene calls are TRBV6-5 and TRBJ2-7; D tentatively reads TRBD1 or TRBD2 (6 bases each). Germline V gives CDR1 MNHEY, CDR2 SVGAGI. V lost 6 bases and J lost 0, with 15 bases in between. The CDR3 contains 15 residues. The CDR3 bases are TGTGCCAGCAGGGCGAGGGGGGCTAGCTCCTACGAGCAGTACTTC. The encoded protein is CASRARGASSYEQYF.

This clone has only one observation. CDR3 DNA sequence: TGTGCCAGCAGCCCCCGGACAGGGGAAAATTCACCCCTCCACTTT. It yields the protein CASSPRTGENSPLHF. The rearrangement uses TRBV7-6 and TRBJ1-6, with 9 nucleotides matching TRBD1. This CDR3 has 15 residues. V was clipped by 5 bases and J by 7 bases; unmatched bases: 6. Germline CDR1 is SGHVS and CDR2 is FNYEAQ.

The genes are TRBV4-2 and TRBJ2-7, with TRBD2 as a possible D gene (7 bases). Germline CDR1 LGHNA, CDR2 YNFKEQ. Trimming took off 0 bases at V and 4 bases at J, with 19 bases between the two ends. This CDR3 is built from 17 residues. CDR3 DNA sequence: TGTGCCAGCAGCCAAGAAGCGTTGGCGGGGGCGGCGTACGAGCAGTACTTC. Translated, it gives CASSQEALAGAAYEQYF.

The genes are TRBV2 and TRBJ2-7; D unresolved. Germline assignment: CDR1 SNHLY and CDR2 FYNNEI. The CDR3 extends over 18 amino acids. The ends were cut back, 4 bases at V and 2 bases at J, with 24 bases in the middle. CDR3 DNA: TGTGCCAGCAGTGGAAAGACCACAGCCGGAATAGTAACCTACGAGCAGTACTTC. Protein: CASSGKTTAGIVTYEQYF. The variable domain in full, completed from reference TRBV2 and TRBJ2-7, reads EPEVTQTPSHQVTQMGQEVILRCVPISNHLYFYWYRQILGQKVEFLVSFYNNEISEKSEIFDDQFSVERPDGSNFTLKIRSTKLEDSAMYFCASSGKTTAGIVTYEQYFGPGTRLTVT.

This clone was detected once. The CDR3 DNA reads as TGTGCCAGCAGCTTTTTAGGATCTGGCGGGAATCAAGAGACCCAGTACTTC. Its protein is CASSFLGSGGNQETQYF. The gene calls are TRBV7-9 and TRBJ2-5, with D possibly matching TRBD2 (6 bases). V lost 3 bases to trimming and J lost 2 bases, with 19 bases between them. This CDR3 has 17 residues. Per the germline V gene, CDR1 is SEHNR and CDR2 is FQNEAQ (reference sequence). The entire variable domain, with the rest obtained from reference TRBV7-9 and TRBJ2-5, is as follows: DTGVSQNPRHKITKRGQNVTFRCDPISEHNRLYWYRQTLGQGPEFLTYFQNEAQLEKSRLLSDRFSAERPKGSFSTLEIQRTEQGDSAMYLCASSFLGSGGNQETQYFGPGTRLLVL.

This clone was detected once. This chain joins TRBV4-2 and TRBJ2-3; D uncertain. The length of the CDR3 is 17 residues. Germline V gives CDR1 LGHNA, CDR2 YNFKEQ. The V end lost 4 bases, the J end lost 4 bases, and 21 bases lay between the germline ends. The CDR3 DNA is TGTGCCAGCAGCCCCGGATCGGCAAATCAAAGAGCAGATACGCAGTATTTT. Encoded protein: CASSPGSANQRADTQYF.

The V gene is TRBV7-2, the J gene TRBJ2-5, with 10 positions matching TRBD2. Germline lookup yields CDR1 SGHTA and CDR2 FQGNSA. The CDR3 consists of 16 residues. The V gene end was trimmed by 3 bases and the J gene end by 5 bases; junction bases not matched to a gene: 9. CDR3 in amino acids: CASSFSASGRAETQYF. In nucleotides, the CDR3 is TGTGCCAGCAGCTTTTCGGCTAGCGGGAGAGCGGAGACCCAGTACTTC.

In DNA form, the CDR3 reads TGTGCCAGCAGTTTACTGTCTCCCTACGAGCAGTACTTC. It is translated as CASSLLSPYEQYF. V usage is TRBV28 and J usage is TRBJ2-7; unclear D gene. The CDR3 extends over 13 amino acids. Germline assignment: CDR1 MDHEN and CDR2 SYDVKM. Trimming removed 2 bases at V and 2 bases at J, with 7 bases between.

The table lists this clone with a count of one. V and J are TRBV28 and TRBJ1-3; 10 nucleotides line up with TRBD1. V shed 3 bases, J shed 4 bases, and the junction held 3 bases outside the gene matches. CDR3 length equals 15 residues. CDR1 is MDHEN and CDR2 is SYDVKM in the germline V gene. CDR3 nucleotides: TGTGCCAGCAGTTTGGGGACAGGGGTCGGAAACACCATATATTTT. Its translation is CASSLGTGVGNTIYF.

The chain employs TRBV30 and TRBJ1-2; D unresolved. Germline CDR1 GTSNPN, CDR2 SVGIG (reference sequence). This CDR3 is built from 13 residues. V was trimmed by 1 base and J by 4 bases, leaving 10 bases between them. The CDR3 DNA sequence: TGTGCCTGGAGTGCCGAGTTAATCTATGGCTACACCTTC. This sequence encodes CAWSAELIYGYTF.

This clone has a single count. The V call is TRBV3-1 (or the pseudogene TRBV3-2), the J call TRBJ1-1; D gene ambiguous. Germline assignment: CDR1 LGHDT and CDR2 YNNKEL (reference sequence). Trimming removed 4 bases from V and 5 bases from J, with 8 bases in between. The CDR3 runs to 12 residues. The CDR3 protein is CASSPPSTEAFF. CDR3 in DNA: TGTGCCAGCAGCCCCCCCTCGACTGAAGCTTTCTTT.

The chain combines TRBV30 with TRBJ1-2, with 9 positions matching TRBD1. The CDR3 runs 15 residues. V lost 0 bases and J lost 3; bases outside the gene matches: 5. Germline V lookup: CDR1 GTSNPN, CDR2 SVGIG (reference sequence). Here the CDR3 DNA reads TGTGCCTGGAGTGTACAAGGGACAGGGTACTATGGCTACACCTTC. Translated, it gives CAWSVQGTGYYGYTF.

The chain joins TRBV9 to TRBJ2-7; D call uncertain. V was cut by 0 bases and J by 2 bases, with 9 bases left in between. CDR1 SGDLS and CDR2 YYNGEE come from the germline V gene. The CDR3 consists of 14 residues. The chain's CDR3 is CASSVAGSPYEQYF. In nucleotides, the CDR3 is TGTGCCAGCAGCGTAGCTGGCAGCCCCTACGAGCAGTACTTC.

V is TRBV9 and J is TRBJ2-2, with D perhaps TRBD1 (7 bases). The CDR3 contains 16 residues. Trimming took 0 bases from V and 4 from J, leaving 13 bases between them. Germline values: CDR1 SGDLS, CDR2 YYNGEE. This CDR3 is CASSVAPQGGTGELFF. DNA of the CDR3: TGTGCCAGCAGCGTAGCCCCCCAGGGGGGCACCGGGGAGCTGTTTTTT.

The chain employs TRBV5-4 and TRBJ2-1; TRBD2 matches 8 bases. After removal of 5 bases from V and 5 bases from J, the junction contained 12 bases not matched to a gene. This CDR3 is 16 amino acids long. Germline CDR1 and CDR2: SGHNT and YYREEE (reference sequence). CDR3 sequence (DNA): TGTGCCAGCAGACCGAAGCGGGGGTCTAGCAACAATGAGCAGTTCTTC. As protein: CASRPKRGSSNNEQFF.